Below are 17 T cell receptor beta chains sequenced from a single sample in a study of patients and donors after allogeneic stem cell transplantation. TCRdb used MiXCR to reprocess the RT-PCR reads, holding one entry per CDR3 protein. Of 90,000 to 130,000 distinct CDR3 sequences in the sample, about a third were seen once. Sequencing was performed on blood, either unsorted or a sorted T cell fraction (not recorded which). The receptors come from a human donor who was either an allogeneic HSCT recipient or a stem cell or donor lymphocyte infusion donor (not recorded which). It is not recorded whose cells these are; they may come from a transplant donor.

V and J are TRBV12-3 or TRBV12-4 and TRBJ1-4; 11 bases map to TRBD1. V lost 5 bases to trimming and J lost 7 bases; unmatched junction nucleotides: 6. The CDR3 consists of 15 residues. The CDR3 sequence: CASSPGTGGSEKLFF. CDR3 DNA: TGTGCCAGCAGTCCGGGGACAGGGGGTAGTGAAAAACTGTTTTTT.

The CDR3 DNA reads TGTGCCAGCAGCTTCATGCCCGTTAACTATGGCTACACCTTC. Its translation: CASSFMPVNYGYTF. The chain combines TRBV7-2 with TRBJ1-2; D call uncertain. Trimming removed 3 bases from V and 1 base from J, with 9 bases in between. Per the germline V gene, CDR1 is SGHTA and CDR2 is FQGNSA. The CDR3 is made up of 14 amino acids.

V and J are TRBV29-1 and TRBJ2-3, with TRBD1 as a possible D gene (6 bases). Germline loops: CDR1 SQVTM, CDR2 ANQGSEA. Trimming took 4 bases from V and 4 from J, leaving 15 bases between them. CDR3 length: 14 amino acids. Here the CDR3 DNA reads TGCAGCGTTGGACAGGCGAACCCCTCAGATACGCAGTATTTT. Residues: CSVGQANPSDTQYF.

This clonotype came up many times. The V and J genes are TRBV5-1 and TRBJ1-1, with D perhaps TRBD1 (5 bases). Trimming cost V 3 bases and J 1 base, with 7 bases left between them. Germline values: CDR1 SGHRS, CDR2 YFSETQ. This CDR3 region has 13 residues. This CDR3 is CASSWGRNTEAFF. The DNA for the CDR3 is TGCGCCAGCAGCTGGGGCAGGAACACTGAAGCTTTCTTT.

This rearrangement joins TRBV7-2 to TRBJ1-2, with a possible D match to TRBD1 (6 bases). The V gene lost 2 bases and the J gene lost 8 bases, with 9 bases spanning the gap. The CDR3 loop spans 12 amino acids. The germline gives CDR1 SGHTA, CDR2 FQGNSA. CDR3 nucleotides: TGTGCCAGCAGCTTATTCGGGGGCGGCTACACCTTC. Its translation: CASSLFGGGYTF.

This clonotype was recorded a few times. The chain has TRBV7-9 and TRBJ1-4; perhaps TRBD1 as D (5 bases). This CDR3 spans 15 amino acids. Germline lookup yields CDR1 SEHNR and CDR2 FQNEAQ (reference sequence). Between the trimmed V and J ends, which lost 5 bases and 6 bases, there was a span of 16 bases. The CDR3 sequence is CASSTTGVSDEKLFF. In nucleotides, the CDR3 is TGTGCCAGCAGCACGACGGGGGTCAGTGATGAAAAACTGTTTTTT.

The CDR3 protein is CSVYNSRGLNYGYTF. CDR3 in DNA: TGCAGCGTCTACAATTCCAGGGGGCTCAACTATGGCTACACCTTC. The gene calls are TRBV29-1 and TRBJ1-2; 8 positions agree with TRBD1. From germline, CDR1 is SQVTM and CDR2 ANQGSEA. The CDR3 loop spans 15 amino acids. The V and J ends lost 6 bases and 2 bases, in that order; junction bases with no gene match: 11.

V usage is TRBV6-5 and J usage is TRBJ2-7; 8 nucleotides agree with TRBD1. CDR3 length equals 15 residues. Germline trimming cut 0 bases from V and 2 bases from J; bases unmatched to any gene: 3. Germline V gives CDR1 MNHEY, CDR2 SVGAGI. CDR3 in amino acids: CASSYSGTGTYEQYF. In nucleotides, the CDR3 is TGTGCCAGCAGTTACTCCGGGACAGGAACCTACGAGCAGTACTTC.

This clonotype was found a few times. A read error may produce the germline difference seen at one junction end. V usage is TRBV29-1 and J usage is TRBJ2-1; no definite D call. Germline loops: CDR1 SQVTM, CDR2 ANQGSEA. The CDR3 is made up of 16 amino acids. The CDR3, as DNA: TGCAGCGCTGAACTTCGGGCCTCACTGGCTGGGAATGAGCAGTTCTTC. This gives the protein CSAELRASLAGNEQFF.

This clonotype was detected only once. V is TRBV7-2 and J is TRBJ2-5, with TRBD1 identical over 7 bases. Germline CDR1 SGHTA, CDR2 FQGNSA. The V segment lost 4 bases and the J segment 2 bases; nucleotides outside the gene matches: 10. The CDR3 extends over 16 amino acids. CDR3 coding DNA: TGTGCCAGCAGCTCTCCGGGACAGAGGCTACAAGAGACCCAGTACTTC. This translates into CASSSPGQRLQETQYF.

This chain connects TRBV12-3 or TRBV12-4 to TRBJ1-5, with 9 bases fitting TRBD1. CDR3 size: 18 residues. V lost 1 base to trimming and J lost 2 bases; unmatched junction nucleotides: 9. CDR3 sequence reads: CASSLGGQGPLGNQPQHF. CDR3 nucleotides: TGTGCCAGCAGTTTAGGGGGACAGGGCCCCTTGGGCAATCAGCCCCAGCATTTT.

The V gene is TRBV24-1, the J gene TRBJ2-2, with 9 bases matching TRBD2. The J segment lost 4 bases and the V segment lost 10 bases, leaving 3 bases of the junction unmatched. This CDR3 has 13 amino acids. Germline CDR1 and CDR2: KGHDR and SFDVKD. The CDR3 sequence is CATSGSITGELFF. The CDR3 nucleotides read TGTGCCACTAGCGGGAGTATCACCGGGGAGCTGTTTTTT.

The chain combines TRBV7-6 with TRBJ2-2; D not resolved. CDR3 length equals 13 residues. Germline CDR1 is SGHVS and CDR2 is FNYEAQ. V shed 0 bases and J shed 7 bases, with 6 bases lying between them. DNA for the CDR3: TGTGCCAGCAGCTTAGCTAGGGACGGGGAGCTGTTTTTT. This sequence encodes CASSLARDGELFF.

A single count supports this clonotype. The gene calls are TRBV7-9 and TRBJ2-1, with 11 bases that match TRBD2. The germline gives CDR1 SEHNR, CDR2 FQNEAQ (reference sequence). The junction had 7 bases not matched to a gene; V was cut back by 1 base and J by 8 bases. The CDR3 is 16 residues long. DNA of the CDR3: TGTGCCAGCAGCTTAGGTTTTACTAGCGGGAGTGATGAGCAGTTCTTC. This translates into CASSLGFTSGSDEQFF.

This chain connects TRBV5-1 to TRBJ2-5; 7 nucleotides match TRBD1. The CDR3 has 14 amino acids. V was pared by 8 bases and J by 4 bases, with 11 bases of the junction left unmatched. Germline lookup yields CDR1 SGHRS and CDR2 YFSETQ. The CDR3 loop is CASFTRTGSETQYF. The CDR3 nucleotides are TGCGCCAGTTTCACTCGGACAGGTTCAGAGACCCAGTACTTC.

The CDR3, as DNA: TGTGCCAGCAGTTACTACAGGGGCGAAGGAAACACCATATATTTT. This encodes CASSYYRGEGNTIYF. The V call is TRBV6-5, the J call TRBJ1-3; 7 bases are a match to TRBD1. Looked up from germline, CDR1 is MNHEY and CDR2 is SVGAGI. Losses at the gene ends were 1 base for V and 4 bases for J; bases not matched to a gene: 4. CDR3 length equals 15 residues.

The rearrangement joins TRBV4-3 to TRBJ2-7, with 11 bases that match TRBD1. Per germline, CDR1 LGHNA and CDR2 YSLEER. The CDR3 runs 15 residues. V was pared by 1 base and J by 6 bases, with 5 bases of the junction left unmatched. The CDR3 protein is CASSQVRTGGREQYF. The CDR3 region has the DNA TGCGCCAGCAGCCAAGTTAGGACAGGGGGCCGCGAGCAGTACTTC.